The clone carrying this TCR beta chain was recorded a few times. V gave up 7 bases and J gave up 4 bases, with 7 bases separating them. This CDR3 is built from 11 residues. TCRdb independently ran MiXCR on the 5' RACE reads; one entry per CDR3 protein. The profile shows over 55,000 distinct CDR3 sequences, 25% to 35% of them singletons. This receptor was identified in a female donor with breast cancer. J is TRBJ1-2 and V is TRBV12-3 or TRBV12-4, with a possible D match to TRBD1 (5 bases). Sequenced material: tumor-infiltrating naive CD4+ T cells sorted from the breast tumor. Subset specified: naive CD4+ T cells, CD4+CD45RA+CD25-. In DNA, the CDR3 is TGTGCCAGCACCCAGGGCTATGGCTACACCTTC. Translating gives CASTQGYGYTF.